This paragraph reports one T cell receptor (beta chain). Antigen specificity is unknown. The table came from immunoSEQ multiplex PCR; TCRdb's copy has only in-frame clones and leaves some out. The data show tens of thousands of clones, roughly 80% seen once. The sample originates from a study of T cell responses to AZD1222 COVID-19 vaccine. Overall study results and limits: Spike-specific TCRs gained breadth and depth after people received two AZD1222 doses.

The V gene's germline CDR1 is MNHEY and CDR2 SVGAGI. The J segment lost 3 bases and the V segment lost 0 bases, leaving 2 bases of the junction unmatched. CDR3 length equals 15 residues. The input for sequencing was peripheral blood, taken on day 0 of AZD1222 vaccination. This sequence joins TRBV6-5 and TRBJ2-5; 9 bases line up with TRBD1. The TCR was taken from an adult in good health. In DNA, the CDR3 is TGTGCCAGCAGTTACTCGGGGGACAGGGAAGAGACCCAGTACTTC. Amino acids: CASSYSGDREETQYF.